The subject of this entry is one T cell receptor (beta chain). Exposed enrollees encountered a COVID-19 case at some point within 2 weeks before study entry. This sample stems from a study of blood T cell repertoires in COVID-19. Original methodology: How many nucleated cells were present was estimated from reference gene primer amplification. The protocol was immunoSEQ multiplex PCR, while the TCRdb copy is restricted to in-frame clones and leaves out a portion. That table gives V, J and clone size, and the DNA gave D and trimming. The table includes more than 150,000 clones, 80% detected once. The CDR3 consists of 14 residues. CDR1 and CDR2 from the germline V gene are SGHVS and FQNEAQ. Between the trimmed V and J ends, which lost 2 bases and 5 bases, there was a span of 12 bases.

The source of this sequence is a man aged 60-69 years who had been exposed to COVID-19. The sequencing sample was made of PBMCs or T cells enriched from blood (not recorded which). The chain joins TRBV7-8 to TRBJ2-5; weak D call: TRBD1 (5 bases). CDR3 nucleotide sequence: TGTGCCAGCAGCTTACGGGTGCAGGGTGAGACCCAGTACTTC. This encodes CASSLRVQGETQYF.